The clone carrying this TCR beta chain occurred a few times. Its antigen is not identified. Amplification of TCR beta CDR3 regions was performed using RNA transcripts as template. With the HTBI primer set, the TCR CDR3 went through a first round of RT-PCR. TCRdb reprocessed the multiplex PCR reads with MiXCR, giving one entry per CDR3 protein. The table lists a few hundred thousand distinct CDR3 sequences, under 15% of them singletons. This sample was taken from a study of T cells in Graves' hyperthyroidism and ophthalmopathy. Study at large: Any treatment followed the collection of peripheral blood at initial diagnosis.

The germline V gene has CDR1 SQVTM and CDR2 ANQGSEA. This CDR3 has 14 amino acids. V trimming: 6 bases; J trimming: 4 bases; junction bases outside the gene matches: 8. The study's findings and limits: The model identified upcoming ophthalmopathy a median around 7.1 months ahead of onset.

This chain links TRBV29-1 with TRBJ2-5, with 10 bases that match TRBD2. The sample taken for sequencing was blood. The receptor was derived from a woman aged 25 to 39 with Graves' hyperthyroidism. CDR3 residues: CSVGPRLAGETQYF. The CDR3 bases are TGCAGCGTAGGCCCTCGACTAGCGGGAGAGACCCAGTACTTC.